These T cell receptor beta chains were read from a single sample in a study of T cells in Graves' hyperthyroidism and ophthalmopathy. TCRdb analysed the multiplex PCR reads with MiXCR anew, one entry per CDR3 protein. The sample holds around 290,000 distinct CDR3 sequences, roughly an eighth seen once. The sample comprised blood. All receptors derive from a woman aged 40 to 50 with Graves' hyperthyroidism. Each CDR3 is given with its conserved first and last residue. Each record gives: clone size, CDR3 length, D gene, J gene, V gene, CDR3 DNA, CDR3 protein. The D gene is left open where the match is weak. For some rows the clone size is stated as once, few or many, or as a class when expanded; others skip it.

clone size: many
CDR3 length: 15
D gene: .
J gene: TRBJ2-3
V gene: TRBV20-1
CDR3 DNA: TGCAGTGCTAGAGATTGGGCAGGGGCCACAGATACGCAGTATTTT
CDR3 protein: CSARDWAGATDTQYF

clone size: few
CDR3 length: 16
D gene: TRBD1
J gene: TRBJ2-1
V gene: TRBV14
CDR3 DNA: TGTGCCAGCAGCTCTTACAGGGGCTCTACCTACAATGAGCAGTTCTTC
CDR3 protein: CASSSYRGSTYNEQFF

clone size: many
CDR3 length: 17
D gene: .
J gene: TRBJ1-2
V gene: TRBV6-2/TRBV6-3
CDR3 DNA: TGTGCCAGCAGTTACCCAATAGGACAGAAATATAACTATGGCTACACCTTC
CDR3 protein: CASSYPIGQKYNYGYTF

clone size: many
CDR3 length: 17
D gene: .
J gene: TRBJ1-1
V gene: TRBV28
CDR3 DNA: TGTGCCAGCAGTCAACGATCTCGATGGGGGGTGGACACTGAAGCTTTCTTT
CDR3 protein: CASSQRSRWGVDTEAFF

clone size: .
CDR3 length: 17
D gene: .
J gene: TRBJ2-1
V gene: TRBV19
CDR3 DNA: TGTGCCAGTAGTATAGATCAGTCGGGCCAGAGGGGCTATGAGCAGTTCTTC
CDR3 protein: CASSIDQSGQRGYEQFF

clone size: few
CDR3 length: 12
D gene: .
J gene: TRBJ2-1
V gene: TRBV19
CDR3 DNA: TGTGCCAGTAGTAACCCTGGCAATGAGCAGTTCTTC
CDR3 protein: CASSNPGNEQFF

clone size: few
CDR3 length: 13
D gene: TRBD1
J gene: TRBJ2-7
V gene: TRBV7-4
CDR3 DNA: TGTGCCAGCAGCTTACACAGGGGGATCGAGCAGTACTTC
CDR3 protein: CASSLHRGIEQYF

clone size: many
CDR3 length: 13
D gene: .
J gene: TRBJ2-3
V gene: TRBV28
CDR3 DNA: TGTGCCAGCAGTTTTACGGGAGCGGGTACGCAGTATTTT
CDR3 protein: CASSFTGAGTQYF

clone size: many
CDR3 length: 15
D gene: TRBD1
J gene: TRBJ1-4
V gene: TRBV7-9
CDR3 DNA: TGTGCCAGCAGCGTCCGGGACAGTGATAATGAAAAACTGTTTTTT
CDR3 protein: CASSVRDSDNEKLFF

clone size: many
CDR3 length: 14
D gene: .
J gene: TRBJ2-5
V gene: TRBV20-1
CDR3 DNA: TGCAGTGCTGGCTGGGGCGGGAATGGAGAGACCCAGTACTTC
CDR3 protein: CSAGWGGNGETQYF

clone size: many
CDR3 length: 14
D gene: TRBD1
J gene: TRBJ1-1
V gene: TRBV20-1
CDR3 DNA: TGCAGTGCAACGACCAGGACAGGGAGGACTGAAGCTTTCTTT
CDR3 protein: CSATTRTGRTEAFF

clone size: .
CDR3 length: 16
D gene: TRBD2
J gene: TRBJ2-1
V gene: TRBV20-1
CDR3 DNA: TGCAGTGCTAGAGATTTGGCGGGAGAGGGAACCAATGAGCAGTTCTTC
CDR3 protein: CSARDLAGEGTNEQFF

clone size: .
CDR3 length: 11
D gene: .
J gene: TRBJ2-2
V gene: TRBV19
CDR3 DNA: TGTGCCACCGGGTACACCGGGGAGCTGTTTTTT
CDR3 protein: CATGYTGELFF

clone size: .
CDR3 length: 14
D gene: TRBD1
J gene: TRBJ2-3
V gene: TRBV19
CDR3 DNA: TGTGCCAGTAGTATGGGACAGACTTCAGATACGCAGTATTTT
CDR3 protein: CASSMGQTSDTQYF

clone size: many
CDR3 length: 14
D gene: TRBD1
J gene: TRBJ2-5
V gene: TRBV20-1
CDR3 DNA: TGCAGTGCTAGAGATCGGACAGGCCAAGAGACCCAGTACTTC
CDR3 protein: CSARDRTGQETQYF

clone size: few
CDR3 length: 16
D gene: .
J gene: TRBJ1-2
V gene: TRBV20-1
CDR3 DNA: TGCAGTGCCCTGAGACCTACCCGGGACGGGAACTATGGCTACACCTTC
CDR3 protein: CSALRPTRDGNYGYTF

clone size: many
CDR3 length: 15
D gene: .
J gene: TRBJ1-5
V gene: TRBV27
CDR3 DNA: TGTGCCAGCAGTTTGGAGGGAGGGGGCAATCAGCCCCAGCATTTT
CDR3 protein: CASSLEGGGNQPQHF

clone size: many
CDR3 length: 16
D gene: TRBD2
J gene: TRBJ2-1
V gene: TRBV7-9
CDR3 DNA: TGTGCCAGCAGCTTAGATGGTAGCGGGAGTATCAGTGAGCAGTTCTTC
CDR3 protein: CASSLDGSGSISEQFF